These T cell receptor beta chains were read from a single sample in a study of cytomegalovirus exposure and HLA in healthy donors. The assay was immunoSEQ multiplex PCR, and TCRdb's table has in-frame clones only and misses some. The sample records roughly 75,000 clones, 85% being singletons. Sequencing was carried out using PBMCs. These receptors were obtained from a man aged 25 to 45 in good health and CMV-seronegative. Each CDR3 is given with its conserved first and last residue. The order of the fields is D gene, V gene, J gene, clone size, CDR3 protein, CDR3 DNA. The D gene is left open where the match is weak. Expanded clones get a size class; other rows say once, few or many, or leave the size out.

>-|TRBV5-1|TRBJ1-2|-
CASSLVFESGYTF
TGCGCCAGCAGCTTGGTTTTCGAGAGTGGCTACACCTTC
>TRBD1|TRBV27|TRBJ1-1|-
CASSPAFGYRGYTEAFF
TGTGCCAGCAGTCCCGCTTTTGGCTACAGGGGTTACACTGAAGCTTTCTTT
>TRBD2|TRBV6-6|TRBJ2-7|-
CASIGTSRGSYEQYF
TGTGCCAGCATTGGGACTAGTAGGGGATCCTACGAGCAGTACTTC
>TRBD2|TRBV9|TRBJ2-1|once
CASKRLAGGNEQFF
TGTGCCAGCAAACGGTTAGCGGGGGGCAATGAGCAGTTCTTC
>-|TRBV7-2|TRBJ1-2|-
CASSLGPSGDGYTF
TGTGCCAGCAGCTTAGGGCCGAGCGGAGATGGCTACACCTTC
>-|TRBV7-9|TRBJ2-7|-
CASSSGLLREQYF
TGTGCCAGCAGCTCGGGACTCTTGAGAGAGCAGTACTTC
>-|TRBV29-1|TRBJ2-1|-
CSVGTYNEQFF
TGCAGCGTCGGGACTTACAATGAGCAGTTCTTC
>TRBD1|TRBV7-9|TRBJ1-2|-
CASSLEGADYGYTF
TGTGCCAGCAGCCTAGAGGGGGCTGACTATGGCTACACCTTC
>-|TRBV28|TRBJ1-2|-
CASSFGSQEIPNYGYTF
TGTGCCAGCAGTTTTGGGTCACAGGAAATCCCTAACTATGGCTACACCTTC
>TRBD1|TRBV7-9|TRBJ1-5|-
CASSRTGRGRQPQHF
TGTGCCAGCAGCCGGACAGGGAGGGGCCGCCAGCCCCAGCATTTT